These T cell receptor beta chains were read from a single sample in a study of T and B cells in COVID-19 patients. TCRdb processed the multiplex PCR reads anew with MiXCR; each CDR3 protein has one entry. The sample consists of approximately 3,700 distinct CDR3 sequences, approximately 26% of them appearing once. Sample: blood. These receptors all stem from a human donor with active COVID-19. Each CDR3 is given with its conserved first and last residue. A D gene is named only where the DNA matches it firmly. Clone size is given as once, few, many or a size class.

>TRBJ1-6|TRBD1|few|TRBV6-2/TRBV6-3
CAGRQGNSPLHF
TGTGCCGGCAGACAGGGGAATTCACCCCTCCACTTT
>TRBJ2-3|TRBD2|medium-sized|TRBV19
CASSGTSGSMGDTQYF
TGTGCCAGTAGTGGGACTAGCGGGAGTATGGGAGATACGCAGTATTTT
>TRBJ2-7|TRBD2|many|TRBV10-3
CAISAASGEYEQYF
TGTGCCATCAGTGCGGCTAGCGGGGAGTACGAGCAGTACTTC
>TRBJ1-5|TRBD1|many|TRBV10-3
CAISDRTGGIQPQHF
TGTGCCATCAGTGACAGGACAGGGGGCATTCAGCCCCAGCATTTT
>TRBJ1-2|-|medium-sized|TRBV30
CAWSGTRAGTNYGYTF
TGTGCCTGGAGTGGTACCCGGGCAGGGACTAACTATGGCTACACCTTC
>TRBJ2-3|-|medium-sized|TRBV19
CASSGRGIGMDTQYF
TGTGCCAGTTCGGGTAGGGGAATCGGTATGGATACGCAGTATTTT
>TRBJ1-2|TRBD1|medium-sized|TRBV30
CAWKTGDRARANYGYTF
TGTGCCTGGAAAACTGGGGACAGGGCCCGAGCTAACTATGGCTACACCTTC